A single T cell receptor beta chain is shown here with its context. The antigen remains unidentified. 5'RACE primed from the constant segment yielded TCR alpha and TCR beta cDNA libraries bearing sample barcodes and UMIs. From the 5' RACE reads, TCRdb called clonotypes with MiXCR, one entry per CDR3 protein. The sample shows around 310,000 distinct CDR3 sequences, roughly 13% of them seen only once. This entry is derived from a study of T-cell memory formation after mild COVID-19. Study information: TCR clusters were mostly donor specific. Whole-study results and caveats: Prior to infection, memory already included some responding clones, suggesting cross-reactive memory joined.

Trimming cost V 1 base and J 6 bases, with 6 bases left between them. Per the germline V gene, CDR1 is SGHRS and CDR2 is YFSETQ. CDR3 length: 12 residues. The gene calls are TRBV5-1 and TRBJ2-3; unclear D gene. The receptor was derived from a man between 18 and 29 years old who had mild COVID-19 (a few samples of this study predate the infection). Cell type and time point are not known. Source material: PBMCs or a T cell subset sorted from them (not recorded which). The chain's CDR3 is CASSLNEDTQYF. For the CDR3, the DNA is TGCGCCAGCAGCTTGAACGAGGATACGCAGTATTTT.